The present TCR beta chain was sequenced within a study of early T cells in non-severe SARS-CoV-2 infection. The overall study: Chains were unpaired, as sequencing was done on bulk RNA from unsorted whole blood. Broader study findings: Matching with VDJdb favored anti-spike CD8 responses (missing private and CD4 specificities).

This CDR3 is 12 amino acids long. Trimming took 3 bases from V and 5 from J, leaving 6 bases between them. Germline lookup yields CDR1 ENHRY and CDR2 SYGVKD. Of note for this clonotype: What it binds is unknown.

Individual cDNA molecules each received unique molecular identifiers attached to them. TCRdb reprocessed the 5' RACE reads with MiXCR, giving one entry per CDR3 protein. Of 55,000 to 80,000 distinct CDR3 sequences listed, almost 9% are singletons. The chain couples TRBV10-3 to TRBJ2-3; tentatively, D is TRBD2 (5 bases). The sequencing used whole blood, collected at baseline. The sequence derives from an adult who was a healthcare worker with PCR-confirmed SARS-CoV-2 infection or an uninfected control (not recorded which). The CDR3: CAISERGDTQYF. The CDR3 DNA reads TGTGCCATCAGTGAACGGGGAGATACGCAGTATTTT.